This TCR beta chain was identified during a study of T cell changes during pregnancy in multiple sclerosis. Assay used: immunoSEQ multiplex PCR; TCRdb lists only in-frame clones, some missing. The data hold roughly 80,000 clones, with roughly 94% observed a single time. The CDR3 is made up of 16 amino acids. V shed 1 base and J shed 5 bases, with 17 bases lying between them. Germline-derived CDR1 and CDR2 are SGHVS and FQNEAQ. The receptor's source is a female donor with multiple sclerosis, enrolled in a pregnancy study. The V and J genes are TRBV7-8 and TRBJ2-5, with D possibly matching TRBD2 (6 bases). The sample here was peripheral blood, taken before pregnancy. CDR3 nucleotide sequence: TGTGCCAGCAGCTTAGACCTGACTCCTGGGGGGGAGACCCAGTACTTC. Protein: CASSLDLTPGGETQYF.